Each of the 26 T cell receptor beta chains below was sequenced from the same sample in a study of T cell repertoires in cytomegalovirus infection. TCRdb re-analysed the reads in MiXCR, keeping a single row per CDR3 protein. Altogether 640,000 or so distinct CDR3 sequences are present, 30% to 35% being singletons, with the ten largest covering 15% to 20%. Antigens of these TCRs are unknown. Specimen: cultured PBMCs, collected from culture after CMV antigen stimulation. Receptor source: a human donor in good health (CMV status not recorded). Some clones in this sample may be carry-over from other donors' samples.

This chain connects TRBV19 to TRBJ2-1; D not certain. Germline loops: CDR1 LNHDA, CDR2 SQIVND (reference sequence). Trimming took 8 bases from V and 1 from J, leaving 9 bases between them. CDR3 length: 13 residues. The CDR3 DNA reads TGTGCCAGTCAAGACCTATCCTACAATGAGCAGTTCTTC. This sequence encodes CASQDLSYNEQFF.

V usage is TRBV11-2 and J usage is TRBJ2-7, with 11 nucleotides matching TRBD2. From germline, CDR1 is SGHAT and CDR2 FQNNGV. V dropped 4 bases and J dropped 0; count of bases not matched to a gene: 8. The CDR3 covers 17 residues. The CDR3 DNA follows: TGTGCCAGCAGCTGGGGTTCCGGACTAGCGGGCTCCTACGAGCAGTACTTC. Translation gives CASSWGSGLAGSYEQYF.

The V and J genes are TRBV6-2 or TRBV6-3 and TRBJ2-1; 10 bases fit TRBD2. The germline gives CDR1 MNHEY, CDR2 SVGEGT. The CDR3 sequence is 15 residues long. J lost 5 bases, V lost 6 bases, and 7 bases had no gene match. CDR3 residues: CASRVAGGVNNEQFF. CDR3 DNA sequence: TGTGCCAGCAGGGTAGCGGGAGGTGTGAACAATGAGCAGTTCTTC.

This clonotype was counted ten times or more. The chain joins TRBV7-2 to TRBJ2-5, with TRBD1 as a possible D gene (5 bases). Trimming took 1 base from V and 0 from J, leaving 9 bases between them. The CDR3 runs to 15 residues. Germline-derived CDR1 and CDR2 are SGHTA and FQGNSA. Written as DNA, the CDR3 is TGTGCCAGCAGCTTAGTTGGGGCGTACCAAGAGACCCAGTACTTC. Translation gives CASSLVGAYQETQYF.

This clonotype has ten or more counts. The chain employs TRBV7-2 and TRBJ2-5; TRBD2 matches 12 bases. Unmatched junction bases numbered 15, after V lost 5 bases and J lost 5 bases. CDR1 SGHTA and CDR2 FQGNSA come from the germline V gene. The CDR3 extends over 18 amino acids. This CDR3 is CASSLELAGGPVGETQYF. The DNA for the CDR3 is TGTGCCAGCAGCCTCGAGCTAGCGGGAGGGCCGGTTGGTGAGACCCAGTACTTC.

The chain recombines TRBV20-1 with TRBJ2-2; TRBD2 aligns across 9 bases. V dropped 6 bases and J dropped 6; count of bases not matched to a gene: 8. Germline V gene lookup returns CDR1 DFQATT and CDR2 SNEGSKA (reference sequence). This CDR3 has 14 residues. CDR3 coding DNA: TGCAGTGCCCCGCCCTTAGCGGGAGCCGGGGAGCTGTTTTTT. Amino acid sequence: CSAPPLAGAGELFF.

The chain recombines TRBV12-3 or TRBV12-4 with TRBJ1-5; D is undetermined. CDR3 length: 12 residues. Trimming removed 5 bases from V and 6 bases from J, with 8 bases in between. The CDR3 reads CASSDEFQPQHF. CDR3 DNA sequence: TGTGCCAGCAGTGACGAATTTCAGCCCCAGCATTTT.

This chain joins TRBV4-1 and TRBJ2-1; D unresolved. Trimming shortened V by 1 base and J by 1 base, and 14 bases separated the two germline ends. Germline CDR1 MGHRA, CDR2 YSYEKL. The length of the CDR3 is 17 residues. This CDR3 is CASSQAVVPMSYNEQFF. CDR3 nucleotides: TGCGCCAGCAGCCAAGCCGTAGTACCCATGTCCTACAATGAGCAGTTCTTC.

The rearrangement joins TRBV6-2 or TRBV6-3 to TRBJ2-7, with D unresolved. The CDR3 sequence is 16 residues long. Germline lookup yields CDR1 MNHEY and CDR2 SVGEGT. V was trimmed by 7 bases and J by 1 base, leaving 20 bases between them. This chain's CDR3 is CASTLHSSGSSYEQYF. In DNA, the CDR3 is TGTGCCAGCACTCTACATTCGTCGGGTAGTTCCTACGAGCAGTACTTC.

In its sample, this clonotype was seen a few times. The chain is built from TRBV7-6 and TRBJ1-3; possible D gene TRBD1, 6 bases. Germline CDR1 SGHVS, CDR2 FNYEAQ. This CDR3 region has 16 residues. V lost 5 bases and J lost 0, with 14 bases in between. The CDR3 DNA reads as TGTGCCAGCAGCCCTACACAGGGCCCCTCTGGAAACACCATATATTTT. It specifies CASSPTQGPSGNTIYF.

This chain connects TRBV11-2 to TRBJ2-3; D call uncertain. Trimming pared 5 bases from V and 2 bases from J, leaving 11 bases between. The CDR3 is made up of 14 amino acids. Germline CDR1 SGHAT, CDR2 FQNNGV. CDR3 sequence: CASSIVPLTDTQYF. The CDR3 DNA is TGTGCCAGCAGCATCGTGCCGCTCACAGATACGCAGTATTTT.

The rearrangement uses TRBV19 and TRBJ2-3; D remains ambiguous. Trimming took 9 bases from V and 5 from J, leaving 12 bases between them. In germline, CDR1 is LNHDA, CDR2 SQIVND (reference sequence). This CDR3 is built from 12 residues. The CDR3 spells CARAPTGDTQYF. The CDR3 DNA is TGTGCCAGGGCCCCGACGGGAGATACGCAGTATTTT.

This chain links TRBV7-2 with TRBJ2-3; 8 bases align to TRBD2. V was clipped by 3 bases and J by 6 bases; unmatched bases: 8. Germline V lookup: CDR1 SGHTA, CDR2 FQGNSA. The CDR3 length is 15 residues. The CDR3 DNA reads as TGTGCCAGCAGCTTTCCGGGGGGGGGGGCGGATACGCAGTATTTT. This translates into CASSFPGGGADTQYF.

This clonotype was seen a few times. The chain recombines TRBV7-9 with TRBJ1-2; the D is unclear. The CDR3 is made up of 15 amino acids. The germline gives CDR1 SEHNR, CDR2 FQNEAQ (reference sequence). V gave up 5 bases and J gave up 3 bases, with 16 bases separating them. As DNA, the CDR3 is TGTGCCAGCAGCCCCATGGTGGGGTCGGACTATGGCTACACCTTC. This sequence encodes CASSPMVGSDYGYTF.

The V call is TRBV7-9, the J call TRBJ2-3; 8 bases align to TRBD2. Germline V CDR1 and CDR2: SEHNR, FQNEAQ (reference sequence). V gave up 4 bases and J gave up 6 bases; unmatched junction bases: 9. The CDR3 covers 15 residues. CDR3 DNA: TGTGCCAGCAGCTCTCCCGGGGGGGAGAGGGATACGCAGTATTTT. Its translation is CASSSPGGERDTQYF.

The chain carries TRBV10-3 and TRBJ1-1, with D possibly TRBD1 on 5 matching bases. Germline CDR1 is ENHRY and CDR2 is SYGVKD. CDR3 size: 14 residues. The germline V and J ends were trimmed by 7 bases and 1 base, with 13 bases remaining between them. This CDR3 is CAITSGFSNTEAFF. The DNA of the CDR3 is TGTGCCATCACCTCAGGGTTTTCGAACACTGAAGCTTTCTTT.

This clonotype turned up a few times. This chain connects TRBV7-4 to TRBJ2-5; D is unclear. Trimming took 8 bases from V and 2 from J, leaving 9 bases between them. Germline V CDR1 and CDR2: SGHVT, SQSDAQ. The CDR3 runs to 12 residues. CDR3 loop: CASGVRQETQYF. The DNA of the CDR3 is TGTGCCAGCGGGGTCCGGCAAGAGACCCAGTACTTC.

The rearrangement joins TRBV7-2 to TRBJ2-7; a weak D match, TRBD2 (6 bases). The CDR3 consists of 13 residues. CDR1 is SGHTA and CDR2 is FQGNSA in the germline V gene. V lost 5 bases, J lost 7 bases, and 15 bases lay in between. CDR3 sequence (DNA): TGTGCCAGCAGCCCTGTCGGGGGAGGTGAGCAGTACTTC. Translation gives CASSPVGGGEQYF.

The rearrangement uses TRBV7-6 and TRBJ2-3, with D perhaps assigned TRBD1 or TRBD2 (6 bases each). The CDR3 is made up of 16 amino acids. Between the trimmed V and J ends, which lost 3 bases and 4 bases, there was a span of 17 bases. Germline assignment: CDR1 SGHVS and CDR2 FNYEAQ. The CDR3 sequence is CASSFPRGLPPDTQYF. As DNA, the CDR3 is TGTGCCAGCAGCTTCCCCAGGGGACTCCCCCCAGATACGCAGTATTTT.

This sequence joins TRBV12-3 or TRBV12-4 and TRBJ1-5; 8 bases match TRBD1. Trimming took 5 bases from V and 6 from J; bases not matched to a gene: 15. The CDR3 contains 17 residues. CDR3: CASSPVGWQGAFQPQHF. The CDR3 nucleotides read TGTGCCAGCAGTCCAGTGGGGTGGCAGGGGGCCTTTCAGCCCCAGCATTTT.

V is TRBV7-9 and J is TRBJ2-3, with D possibly matching TRBD1 (6 bases). Trimming pared 8 bases from V and 3 bases from J, leaving 18 bases between. The CDR3 is 15 amino acids. Germline V CDR1 and CDR2: SEHNR, FQNEAQ (reference sequence). In nucleotides, the CDR3 is TGTGCCAGCGGGGGAACAGGGATGGGAACAGATACGCAGTATTTT. This sequence encodes CASGGTGMGTDTQYF.

The rearrangement joins TRBV5-6 to TRBJ2-2; no firm D call. Germline loops: CDR1 SGHDT, CDR2 YYEEEE. V lost 4 bases and J 0 bases, leaving 13 bases between the germline ends. This CDR3 contains 16 residues. The CDR3 spells CASSPEDGSNTGELFF. DNA for the CDR3: TGTGCCAGCAGCCCCGAGGATGGGTCGAACACCGGGGAGCTGTTTTTT.

This rearrangement joins TRBV12-3 or TRBV12-4 to TRBJ1-4; a possible D gene is TRBD1 (6 bases). This CDR3 has 13 residues. V was cut by 6 bases and J by 7 bases, with 12 bases left in between. The CDR3 DNA sequence: TGTGCCAGCAGCTACGGCAGGGGTGAAAAACTGTTTTTT. Protein product: CASSYGRGEKLFF.

There are a few counts of this clonotype. The CDR3 region has the DNA TGTGCCAGCAGTTTAAAATTCGTCCCCGTGGCAGCTTTCTTT. Translating gives CASSLKFVPVAAFF. V usage is TRBV12-3 or TRBV12-4 and J usage is TRBJ1-1; D ambiguous. The CDR3 sequence is 14 residues long. Trimming cost V 2 bases and J 10 bases, with 17 bases left between them.

This clonotype was recorded many times. The chain combines TRBV7-6 with TRBJ2-7; TRBD2 agrees at 13 bases. The CDR3 totals 15 residues. J lost 7 bases, V lost 5 bases, and 8 bases had no gene match. Germline CDR1 and CDR2: SGHVS and FNYEAQ. This chain's CDR3 is CASSTTSGRVGEQYF. The CDR3 DNA follows: TGTGCCAGCAGCACCACTAGCGGGAGGGTAGGAGAGCAGTACTTC.

The chain links TRBV20-1 to TRBJ2-7, with D possibly TRBD1 on 5 matching bases. Germline CDR1 is DFQATT and CDR2 is SNEGSKA (reference sequence). Trimming removed 8 bases at V and 6 bases at J, with 17 bases between. The CDR3 is 12 amino acids. The chain's CDR3 is CSSSDYRGEQYF. In DNA, the CDR3 is TGCAGTTCATCCGATTATAGGGGCGAGCAGTACTTC.